Each of the 24 T cell receptor beta chains below was sequenced from the same sample in a study of blood T cell repertoires in COVID-19. The assay was immunoSEQ multiplex PCR, and TCRdb's table has in-frame clones only and misses some. In the table there are around 140,000 clones, 80% to 85% of which are singletons. Material for sequencing was peripheral blood. The receptors were gathered from a woman aged 60-70 years with active or convalescent COVID-19.

This chain uses TRBV13 with TRBJ1-2; 12 nucleotides align to TRBD1. The V gene's germline CDR1 is PRHDT and CDR2 FYEKMQ (reference sequence). Trimming at V came to 5 bases and at J to 6 bases, leaving 7 bases not matched to a gene. This CDR3 region has 15 residues. CDR3 in DNA: TGTGCCAGCAGCCGTACGGGACAGGGGGCAAATGGCTACACCTTC. Translating it yields CASSRTGQGANGYTF.

V usage is TRBV27 and J usage is TRBJ1-2; 7 positions match TRBD1. Per germline, CDR1 MNHEY and CDR2 SMNVEV (reference sequence). This CDR3 is 15 amino acids long. The J segment lost 4 bases and the V segment lost 5 bases, leaving 10 bases of the junction unmatched. The CDR3 sequence is CASSPDRVIPYGYTF. CDR3 nucleotides: TGTGCCAGCAGTCCCGACAGGGTCATTCCCTATGGCTACACCTTC.

The table lists this clone with a count of one. The J gene is TRBJ1-2, the V gene TRBV28; D unclear. Germline CDR1 and CDR2: MDHEN and SYDVKM. The CDR3 covers 12 residues. V lost 5 bases to trimming and J lost 8 bases, with 12 bases between them. CDR3 residues: CASSPEKRGYTF. CDR3 nucleotide sequence: TGTGCCAGCAGTCCGGAAAAGAGGGGCTACACCTTC.

This clone was recorded once. The chain links TRBV5-1 to TRBJ2-1, with a weak D call TRBD2 (6 bases). The CDR3 extends over 18 amino acids. V gave up 2 bases and J gave up 0 bases, with 18 bases separating them. Germline V gene lookup returns CDR1 SGHRS and CDR2 YFSETQ. This CDR3 is CASSFRTLARSSYNEQFF. The CDR3 DNA is TGCGCCAGCAGCTTTCGTACACTAGCACGGAGCTCCTACAATGAGCAGTTCTTC.

The chain recombines TRBV12-3 or TRBV12-4 with TRBJ2-7; a weak D match, TRBD2 (6 bases). The CDR3 covers 12 residues. V lost 6 bases and J lost 3, with 9 bases in between. Written as DNA, the CDR3 is TGTGCCAGCAGCAAGGGACTCTACGAGCAGTACTTC. Translation: CASSKGLYEQYF.

In its sample, this clone was seen a few times. This sequence joins TRBV12-3 or TRBV12-4 and TRBJ1-5; 10 bases agree with TRBD1. V lost 4 bases, J lost 6 bases, and 0 bases stayed unmatched. The CDR3 spans 13 residues. The DNA of the CDR3 is TGTGCCAGCAGTTGGGACAGGGGTCAGCCCCAGCATTTT. It translates to CASSWDRGQPQHF.

The chain carries TRBV10-2 and TRBJ1-6, with a possible D match to TRBD1 (5 bases). V gave up 10 bases and J gave up 5 bases, with 12 bases separating them. CDR3 length: 13 residues. Germline V gene lookup returns CDR1 WSHSY and CDR2 SAAADI. The CDR3 protein is CATLGLNNSPLHF. The CDR3 DNA is TGCGCCACCCTGGGACTGAATAATTCACCCCTCCACTTT.

This sequence joins TRBV18 and TRBJ1-1; tentatively, D is TRBD1 (5 bases). This CDR3 comprises 15 residues. Trimming pared 6 bases from V and 3 bases from J, leaving 17 bases between. The germline V gene encodes CDR1 KGHSH and CDR2 LQKENI. CDR3 region: CASSQTLGRDTEAFF. CDR3 sequence (DNA): TGTGCCAGCTCCCAAACTTTGGGCAGGGACACTGAAGCTTTCTTT. Looking up the rest from reference TRBV18 and TRBJ1-1 gives the full variable domain: NAGVMQNPRHLVRRRGQEARLRCSPMKGHSHVYWYRQLPEEGLKFMVYLQKENIIDESGMPKERFSAEFPKEGPSILRIQQVVRGDSAAYFCASSQTLGRDTEAFFGQGTRLTVV.

This chain connects TRBV3-1 (or the pseudogene TRBV3-2) to TRBJ2-7; unclear D gene. The CDR3 is 12 amino acids. V gave up 3 bases and J gave up 3 bases, with 6 bases separating them. Germline V gene lookup returns CDR1 LGHDT and CDR2 YNNKEL (reference sequence). In DNA, the CDR3 is TGTGCCAGCAGCCATTCCTTCTACGAGCAGTACTTC. Translating gives CASSHSFYEQYF.

The rearrangement joins TRBV5-5 to TRBJ1-2, with a tentative D call TRBD1 (5 bases). The CDR3 extends over 14 amino acids. Germline loops: CDR1 SGHKS, CDR2 YYEKEE (reference sequence). V lost 4 bases, J lost 2 bases, and 12 bases lay in between. CDR3 protein: CASSEPGWNYGYTF. The CDR3 DNA follows: TGTGCCAGCAGCGAACCAGGGTGGAACTATGGCTACACCTTC.

J is TRBJ2-1 and V is TRBV19, with D maybe TRBD1 (6 bases). Germline V gene lookup returns CDR1 LNHDA and CDR2 SQIVND (reference sequence). Trimming pared 1 base from V and 2 bases from J, leaving 15 bases between. CDR3 size: 17 residues. The CDR3 nucleotides are TGTGCCAGTAGTATAGGGACAGTCTATTTGACCTACAATGAGCAGTTCTTC. Translation gives CASSIGTVYLTYNEQFF.

The chain carries TRBV9 and TRBJ2-3; 8 bases map to TRBD2. This CDR3 has 16 amino acids. The trim removed 3 bases at V and 6 bases at J, leaving 12 bases unmatched. The germline CDR1 and CDR2 sequences are SGDLS and YYNGEE. The chain's CDR3 is CASSALGGGGKDTQYF. The CDR3 bases are TGTGCCAGCAGCGCCCTCGGGGGGGGCGGGAAGGATACGCAGTATTTT. Variable domain in full (rest from reference TRBV9 and TRBJ2-3): DSGVTQTPKHLITATGQRVTLRCSPRSGDLSVYWYQQSLDQGLQFLIQYYNGEERAKGNILERFSAQQFPDLHSELNLSSLELGDSALYFCASSALGGGGKDTQYFGPGTRLTVL.

V and J are TRBV29-1 and TRBJ1-1; TRBD1 matches at 8 bases. There are 15 residues in the CDR3. Per the germline V gene, CDR1 is SQVTM and CDR2 is ANQGSEA. The V segment lost 7 bases and the J segment 4 bases; nucleotides outside the gene matches: 14. CDR3 sequence (DNA): TGCAGCGGAGGGACAGGTTTAGGTTTGGGCACTGAAGCTTTCTTT. Its protein is CSGGTGLGLGTEAFF.

This chain joins TRBV19 and TRBJ2-1; D is ambiguous. Germline assignment: CDR1 LNHDA and CDR2 SQIVND (reference sequence). The V end lost 1 base, the J end lost 7 bases, and 5 bases lay between the germline ends. The CDR3 covers 12 residues. This CDR3 reads CASSIVINEQFF. CDR3 DNA sequence: TGTGCCAGTAGTATAGTCATTAATGAGCAGTTCTTC.

This CDR3 is CASSGLTLVTEAFF. The CDR3 DNA is TGTGCCAGCAGTGGACTGACCCTGGTAACTGAAGCTTTCTTT. The rearrangement joins TRBV28 to TRBJ1-1; D gene ambiguous. This CDR3 comprises 14 residues. Per the germline V gene, CDR1 is MDHEN and CDR2 is SYDVKM. Trimming left V 5 bases short and J 5 bases short, with 15 bases between.

This chain connects TRBV4-3 to TRBJ2-1; TRBD2 agrees at 9 bases. After removal of 4 bases from V and 3 bases from J, the junction contained 7 bases not matched to a gene. CDR1 LGHNA and CDR2 YSLEER come from the germline V gene. The CDR3 is 16 residues long. The chain's CDR3 is CASSRVAGVVYNEQFF. In DNA, the CDR3 is TGCGCCAGCAGCCGCGTAGCGGGAGTGGTCTACAATGAGCAGTTCTTC.

This chain connects TRBV7-2 to TRBJ2-1; no clear D gene. The CDR3 loop spans 15 amino acids. V dropped 1 base and J dropped 8 bases, with 15 bases sitting between them. Germline V gene lookup returns CDR1 SGHTA and CDR2 FQGNSA. The CDR3 DNA reads as TGTGCCAGCAGCTTAGTTTCTACCCAAATTGATGAGCAGTTCTTC. Residues: CASSLVSTQIDEQFF.

The genes are TRBV28 and TRBJ2-2; D may be TRBD1 (7 bases). CDR1 MDHEN and CDR2 SYDVKM come from the germline V gene. V lost 7 bases to trimming and J lost 4 bases, with 16 bases between them. The CDR3 is 15 residues long. DNA of the CDR3: TGTGCCAGCATCATGGGGGGACAGTTCACCGGGGAGCTGTTTTTT. This gives the protein CASIMGGQFTGELFF.

The chain is built from TRBV4-3 and TRBJ1-5; possibly TRBD1 for D (6 bases). V lost 0 bases to trimming and J lost 9 bases, with 18 bases between them. Germline V lookup: CDR1 LGHNA, CDR2 YSLEER. The CDR3 length is 16 residues. The CDR3 bases are TGCGCCAGCAGCCAAGATTTAGGGACACCGGGGTGGCCCCAGCATTTT. It codes for CASSQDLGTPGWPQHF.

V usage is TRBV7-2 and J usage is TRBJ2-5, with D possibly TRBD2 on 6 matching bases. The germline CDR1 and CDR2 sequences are SGHTA and FQGNSA. V gave up 5 bases and J gave up 7 bases, with 20 bases separating them. The CDR3 has 15 residues. The CDR3 here is CASSPFRRGQGTQYF. The CDR3 nucleotides read TGTGCCAGCAGCCCATTCCGGAGGGGTCAGGGGACCCAGTACTTC. The full variable domain, in which reference TRBV7-2 and TRBJ2-5 provide the parts outside the CDR3, is GAGVSQSPSNKVTEKGKDVELRCDPISGHTALYWYRQSLGQGLEFLIYFQGNSAPDKSGLPSDRFSAERTGGSVSTLTIQRTQQEDSAVYLCASSPFRRGQGTQYFGPGTRLLVL.

The rearrangement links TRBV27 to TRBJ1-6; 7 bases map to TRBD1. Unmatched junction bases numbered 10, after V lost 8 bases and J lost 9 bases. The germline CDR1 and CDR2 sequences are MNHEY and SMNVEV (reference sequence). The CDR3 is 14 residues long. The CDR3 DNA is TGTGCCAGCGGGATCAGGGGGGCCTTTTCACCCCTCCACTTT. It yields the protein CASGIRGAFSPLHF.

This chain uses TRBV19 with TRBJ1-5; perhaps TRBD1 as D (5 bases). V dropped 7 bases and J dropped 4 bases, with 20 bases sitting between them. The CDR3 loop spans 16 amino acids. Per germline, CDR1 LNHDA and CDR2 SQIVND (reference sequence). CDR3 amino acids: CASNAGATGGNQPQHF. In DNA form, the CDR3 reads TGTGCCAGTAACGCTGGAGCGACCGGGGGGAATCAGCCCCAGCATTTT.

This chain uses TRBV19 with TRBJ2-3, with D possibly being TRBD2 (5 bases). Germline V lookup: CDR1 LNHDA, CDR2 SQIVND (reference sequence). Deletions cut 7 bases from V and 3 bases from J, with 20 bases between. The CDR3 is 16 residues long. CDR3 in DNA: TGTGCCAGTACCCCATACGGCGGGTTGGGTACAGATACGCAGTATTTT. It is translated as CASTPYGGLGTDTQYF.

This clone showed up just once. This rearrangement joins TRBV15 to TRBJ1-4; 7 bases match TRBD1. Germline CDR1 LNHNV, CDR2 YYDKDF (reference sequence). J gave up 3 bases and V 3 bases, and 4 bases lay outside the gene matches. The CDR3 is 15 amino acids. The DNA of the CDR3 is TGTGCCACCAGCAGCCCGGGACAGTCTAATGAAAAACTGTTTTTT. This sequence encodes CATSSPGQSNEKLFF. Based on the CDR3 plus reference TRBV15 and TRBJ1-4, the full variable domain is DAMVIQNPRYQVTQFGKPVTLSCSQTLNHNVMYWYQQKSSQAPKLLFHYYDKDFNNEADTPDNFQSRRPNTSFCFLDIRSPGLGDTAMYLCATSSPGQSNEKLFFGSGTQLSVL.